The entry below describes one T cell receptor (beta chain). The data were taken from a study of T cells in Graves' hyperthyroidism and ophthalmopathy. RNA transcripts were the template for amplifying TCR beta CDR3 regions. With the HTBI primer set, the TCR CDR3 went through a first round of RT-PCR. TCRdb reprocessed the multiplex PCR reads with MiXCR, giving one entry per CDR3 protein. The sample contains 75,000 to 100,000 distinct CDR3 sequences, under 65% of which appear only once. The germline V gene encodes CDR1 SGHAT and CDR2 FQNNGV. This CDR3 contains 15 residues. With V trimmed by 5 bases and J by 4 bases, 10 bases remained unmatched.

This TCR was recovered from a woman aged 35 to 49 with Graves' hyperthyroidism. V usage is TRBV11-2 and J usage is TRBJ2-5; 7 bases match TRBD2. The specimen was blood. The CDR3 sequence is CASSAGGSGGETQYF. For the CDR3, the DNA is TGTGCCAGCAGCGCCGGGGGGTCGGGAGGAGAGACCCAGTACTTC.